The clone carrying this T cell receptor beta chain showed up just a few times. Its antigen is not identified. With V trimmed by 1 base and J by 7 bases, 12 bases remained unmatched. The CDR3 extends over 17 amino acids. CDR1 is SGHVS and CDR2 is FQNEAQ in the germline V gene. This sample is part of a study of post-analysis software for immune sequencing data. Background on the study: Relapsing-remitting, secondary progressive and progressive-relapsing forms of multiple sclerosis all featured among disease courses.

Study results and caveats: Batch-mates among the samples co-clustered strongly by F measure. When compared against controls, multiple sclerosis patients showed significantly lower normalized Chao1 diversity. Patients had higher frequencies than controls of roughly five TRBV segments, including TRBV5-6, TRBV5-1 and TRBV20-1.

Sequencing libraries made from TCR beta cDNA carried unique molecular identifiers. The T cell input of about 0.85 to 10 million gave hundreds of thousands of cDNA molecules. TCRdb passed the PCR reads through MiXCR, listing each CDR3 protein once. Counted here are hundreds of thousands of distinct CDR3 sequences, 25% to 30% occurring once; the ten biggest clones make up approximately 0.6%. The chain uses TRBV7-8 and TRBJ2-7; TRBD2 matches at 11 bases. The TCR originated in a girl aged 10 to 17 with multiple sclerosis. Sample: blood. DNA of the CDR3: TGTGCCAGCAGCTTAGTAGTAGCGGGAGGGAGATCATGGGAGCAGTACTTC. As protein: CASSLVVAGGRSWEQYF.